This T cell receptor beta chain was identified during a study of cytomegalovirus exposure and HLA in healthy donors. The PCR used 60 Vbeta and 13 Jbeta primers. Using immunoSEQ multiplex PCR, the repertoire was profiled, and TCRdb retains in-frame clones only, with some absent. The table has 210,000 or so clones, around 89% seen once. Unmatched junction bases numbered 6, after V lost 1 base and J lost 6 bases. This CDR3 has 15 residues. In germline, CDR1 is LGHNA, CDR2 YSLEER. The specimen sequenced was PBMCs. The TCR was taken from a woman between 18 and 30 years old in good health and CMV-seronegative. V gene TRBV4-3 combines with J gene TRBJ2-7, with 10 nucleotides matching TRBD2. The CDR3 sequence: CASSQAVTSGFEQYF. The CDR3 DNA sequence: TGCGCCAGCAGCCAAGCGGTGACTAGCGGGTTCGAGCAGTACTTC.